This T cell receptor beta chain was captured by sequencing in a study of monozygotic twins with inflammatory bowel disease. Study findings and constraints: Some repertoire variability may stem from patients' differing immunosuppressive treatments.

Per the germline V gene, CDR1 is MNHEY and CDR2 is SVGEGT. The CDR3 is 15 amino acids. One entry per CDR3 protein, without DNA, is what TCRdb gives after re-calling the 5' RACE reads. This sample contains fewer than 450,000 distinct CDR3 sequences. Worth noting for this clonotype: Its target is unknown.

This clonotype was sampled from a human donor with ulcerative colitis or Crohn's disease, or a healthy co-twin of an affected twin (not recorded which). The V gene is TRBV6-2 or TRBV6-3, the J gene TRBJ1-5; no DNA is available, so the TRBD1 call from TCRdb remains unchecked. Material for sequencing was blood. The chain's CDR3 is CASSYSLSRGQPQHF.